One sample yielded the 19 T cell receptor beta chains listed below, sequenced in a study of graft-versus-host responses after intestinal transplantation. Sequenced by immunoSEQ multiplex PCR; TCRdb stores in-frame clones only, minus some. The sample records around 100,000 clones, over 85% being singletons. The antigens of these receptors remain unknown. Specimen: unstimulated CD4+ T cells sorted from spleen or lymph node cells, collected before transplant. The source of these receptors is a human donor who was the organ donor for an intestinal transplant.

The chain links TRBV7-2 to TRBJ2-2; D could derive from TRBD1 or TRBD2 (5 bases each). The V and J ends lost 4 bases and 0 bases respectively, with 9 bases between them. CDR1 is SGHTA, CDR2 FQGNSA, per germline. There are 15 residues in the CDR3. The CDR3 coding sequence is TGTGCCAGCAGCTCCGGGGCCGCGAACACCGGGGAGCTGTTTTTT. It is translated as CASSSGAANTGELFF. The full variable domain, completed using reference TRBV7-2 and TRBJ2-2, is GAGVSQSPSNKVTEKGKDVELRCDPISGHTALYWYRQSLGQGLEFLIYFQGNSAPDKSGLPSDRFSAERTGGSVSTLTIQRTQQEDSAVYLCASSSGAANTGELFFGEGSRLTVL.

This chain joins TRBV7-9 and TRBJ2-1; D possibly corresponds to TRBD2 (6 bases). The CDR3 runs to 17 residues. CDR1 SEHNR and CDR2 FQNEAQ come from the germline V gene (reference sequence). Trimming removed 5 bases at V and 5 bases at J, with 22 bases between. Here the CDR3 DNA reads TGTGCCAGCAGCCCCGGCGCGACTAGTGGGCCCGACAATGAGCAGTTCTTC. Its translation is CASSPGATSGPDNEQFF.

The chain uses TRBV27 and TRBJ1-2; D is perhaps TRBD1 (5 bases). V was trimmed by 7 bases and J by 4 bases, leaving 19 bases between them. The CDR3 is 15 amino acids. Per germline, CDR1 MNHEY and CDR2 SMNVEV (reference sequence). The CDR3 DNA reads TGTGCCAGCACCACGAGCGGGGGGGGGTCCTATGGCTACACCTTC. Protein: CASTTSGGGSYGYTF.

The chain combines TRBV21-1 with TRBJ2-5; the listed D gene, TRBD2, was not tested against the DNA. TRBV21-1 is described as a pseudogene. CDR3 length: 19 amino acids. The CDR3 DNA sequence: TGTGCCAAAGAAGACAGGGACGGTCCAGCGGGAGGCGGAGATGAGACCCAGTACTTC. Its translation is CAKEDRDGPAGGGDETQYF.

This clone was counted between two and nine times. The chain carries TRBV6-6 and TRBJ2-1; D may match TRBD1 or TRBD2 (5 bases each). Trimming shortened V by 9 bases and J by 2 bases, and 11 bases separated the two germline ends. CDR3 length: 13 residues. Germline V gives CDR1 MNHNY, CDR2 SVGAGI (reference sequence). The CDR3 reads CASRDGPYNEQFF. As DNA, the CDR3 is TGTGCCAGTCGGGACGGTCCCTACAATGAGCAGTTCTTC.

This clone came up once. This chain connects TRBV7-3 to TRBJ2-3; D is ambiguous. V was trimmed by 2 bases and J by 0 bases, leaving 9 bases between them. Germline V gives CDR1 SGHTA, CDR2 FQGTGA. This CDR3 is built from 15 residues. The CDR3 sequence is CASSLGRISTDTQYF. DNA for the CDR3: TGTGCCAGCAGCTTAGGGCGGATTAGCACAGATACGCAGTATTTT.

The chain uses TRBV28 and TRBJ1-2, with 7 nucleotides matching TRBD1. Germline assignment: CDR1 MDHEN and CDR2 SYDVKM. CDR3 length: 14 amino acids. J gave up 6 bases and V 5 bases, and 9 bases lay outside the gene matches. The CDR3: CASSQPGGWDGYTF. The CDR3 nucleotides read TGTGCCAGCAGTCAACCAGGGGGATGGGATGGCTACACCTTC.

J is TRBJ2-7 and V is TRBV5-1; D is unresolved. Trimming removed 0 bases at V and 7 bases at J, with 8 bases between. Germline V gene data show CDR1 as SGHRS and CDR2 as YFSETQ. The CDR3 has 12 amino acids. The CDR3 reads CASSLDGWEQYF. CDR3 sequence (DNA): TGCGCCAGCAGCTTGGATGGGTGGGAGCAGTACTTC.

The J gene is TRBJ2-3, the V gene TRBV7-6; 8 bases fit TRBD1. The germline V gene encodes CDR1 SGHVS and CDR2 FNYEAQ. This CDR3 has 16 residues. Unmatched junction bases numbered 12, after V lost 1 base and J lost 9 bases. This CDR3 reads CASSLGSLDRGDTQYF. The CDR3 DNA is TGTGCCAGCAGCTTAGGCTCCTTAGACAGGGGAGACACGCAGTATTTT.

This sequence joins TRBV6-5 and TRBJ2-1, with 7 bases lining up with TRBD1. The CDR3 spans 14 residues. Germline lookup yields CDR1 MNHEY and CDR2 SVGAGI. V shed 6 bases, J shed 8 bases, and the junction held 10 bases outside the gene matches. CDR3 sequence: CASSRTKRGHEQFF. In DNA form, the CDR3 reads TGTGCCAGCAGCCGAACTAAGAGGGGGCATGAGCAGTTCTTC.

The V call is TRBV2, the J call TRBJ1-5, with D tentatively TRBD1 (5 bases). With 3 bases removed from V and 7 bases from J, the gap between germline ends came to 13 bases. Germline loops: CDR1 SNHLY, CDR2 FYNNEI. This CDR3 comprises 14 residues. The DNA for the CDR3 is TGTGCCAGCAGTGACGTCTTGCGGGGCCAGCCCCAGCATTTT. Translating gives CASSDVLRGQPQHF. Variable domain in full (rest from reference TRBV2 and TRBJ1-5): EPEVTQTPSHQVTQMGQEVILRCVPISNHLYFYWYRQILGQKVEFLVSFYNNEISEKSEIFDDQFSVERPDGSNFTLKIRSTKLEDSAMYFCASSDVLRGQPQHFGDGTRLSIL.

The CDR3 sequence is CASSPRTGWNTGELFF. DNA of the CDR3: TGTGCCAGCAGCCCGCGGACAGGGTGGAACACCGGGGAGCTGTTTTTT. The rearrangement joins TRBV28 to TRBJ2-2; 8 bases agree with TRBD1. Trimming at V came to 6 bases and at J to 1 base, leaving 7 bases not matched to a gene. Germline values: CDR1 MDHEN, CDR2 SYDVKM. The CDR3 covers 16 residues.

This rearrangement joins TRBV7-2 to TRBJ1-5; D is unclear. Trimming pared 1 base from V and 3 bases from J, leaving 13 bases between. Germline CDR1 and CDR2: SGHTA and FQGNSA. The CDR3 is 16 residues long. The DNA of the CDR3 is TGTGCCAGCAGCTTAGTGGGTAGTGGCAACAATCAGCCCCAGCATTTT. Protein: CASSLVGSGNNQPQHF.

This clone was detected only once. The V gene is TRBV14, the J gene TRBJ2-5; 8 nucleotides agree with TRBD2. From germline, CDR1 is SGHDN and CDR2 FVKESK. This CDR3 has 18 residues. J gave up 0 bases and V 0 bases, and 9 bases lay outside the gene matches. CDR3 bases: TGTGCCAGCAGCCAAGATCCCGGGACTAGAGGCGACCAAGAGACCCAGTACTTC. It is translated as CASSQDPGTRGDQETQYF.

CDR3 DNA sequence: TGCAGCGTTGACACGGCGGGGGCCACCGGGGAGCTGTTTTTT. This encodes CSVDTAGATGELFF. The V and J genes are TRBV29-1 and TRBJ2-2, with D tentatively TRBD2 (7 bases). This CDR3 contains 14 residues. Deletions cut 3 bases from V and 4 bases from J, with 12 bases between. CDR1 SQVTM and CDR2 ANQGSEA come from the germline V gene.

The chain uses TRBV27 and TRBJ2-7; the D gene is possibly TRBD1 (6 bases). This CDR3 region has 13 residues. Germline CDR1 is MNHEY and CDR2 is SMNVEV (reference sequence). V lost 4 bases to trimming and J lost 2 bases, with 9 bases between them. The CDR3 region is CASSSRDTYEQYF. CDR3 bases: TGTGCCAGCAGTTCCCGGGACACCTACGAGCAGTACTTC.

The chain employs TRBV5-1 and TRBJ2-3, with 9 nucleotides matching TRBD2. Germline V gene lookup returns CDR1 SGHRS and CDR2 YFSETQ. The J segment lost 1 base and the V segment lost 5 bases, leaving 5 bases of the junction unmatched. This CDR3 contains 15 residues. CDR3 DNA: TGCGCCAGCAGTTTCCGGACTAGCGGCACAGATACGCAGTATTTT. Residues: CASSFRTSGTDTQYF.

The CDR3 loop is CASNLPRDPCEQYF. The CDR3 DNA is TGTGCCAGCAACCTACCCCGGGACCCCTGTGAGCAGTACTTC. This chain connects TRBV7-3 to TRBJ2-7; either TRBD1 or TRBD2 may fit D (5 bases each). The CDR3 is 14 residues long. Per the germline V gene, CDR1 is SGHTA and CDR2 is FQGTGA. V dropped 7 bases and J dropped 7 bases, with 20 bases sitting between them.

J is TRBJ2-1 and V is TRBV6-1; TRBD2 matches 7 bases. The CDR3 covers 13 residues. The trim removed 6 bases at V and 8 bases at J, leaving 7 bases unmatched. In germline, CDR1 is MNHNS, CDR2 SASEGT. DNA of the CDR3: TGTGCCAGCAGCTGGCGGGAGAGCGATGAGCAGTTCTTC. Protein sequence: CASSWRESDEQFF.